Below, 14 T cell receptor beta chains from the same sample are listed, as sequenced in a study of CD8+CD57+ T cells in acquired aplastic anemia. It was patients with CD8+CD57+ cell expansion by flow cytometry who were chosen for sequencing. TCR beta VDJ combinations and CDR3 sequences were profiled from genomic DNA. TCRdb used MiXCR to reprocess the reads, holding one entry per CDR3 protein. The sample records under 250,000 distinct CDR3 sequences, 40% to 50% being singletons. Sequencing used sorted CD4+, CD8+, or CD8+CD57+ T cells (not recorded which) from PBMCs. The source of these receptors is a human donor with aplastic anemia.

Points on this clonotype: Without the conserved terminal phenylalanine or tryptophan, this CDR3 likely stems from a read error. Because the CDR3's place on the DNA is in doubt, the DNA is left out and the CDR3 is given as listed by TCRdb. CDR3 sequence reads: CASSIPGQ. The chain has TRBV19 and TRBJ2-6; the DNA was not used to check the table's D call, TRBD1. The germline CDR1 and CDR2 sequences are LNHDA and SQIVND (reference sequence). With termini counted, the CDR3 has 8 amino acids.

The chain couples TRBV6-5 to TRBJ1-3; D perhaps matches TRBD1 (5 bases). Trimming pared 2 bases from V and 2 bases from J, leaving 16 bases between. This CDR3 is built from 17 residues. In germline, CDR1 is MNHEY, CDR2 SVGAGI. The CDR3 here is CASSYTMGGVTGNTIYF. In DNA, the CDR3 is TGTGCCAGCAGTTACACTATGGGGGGGGTTACTGGAAACACCATATATTTT.

This clonotype has a count of ten or more. In DNA form, the CDR3 reads TGTGCCAGCAACCCCTCGGGCCTAGCCCCAGATACGCAGTATTTT. It codes for CASNPSGLAPDTQYF. The genes are TRBV9 and TRBJ2-3; a weak D match, TRBD2 (5 bases). V dropped 6 bases and J dropped 4 bases, with 18 bases sitting between them. Germline values: CDR1 SGDLS, CDR2 YYNGEE. The CDR3 runs to 15 residues.

The rearrangement links TRBV4-2 to TRBJ2-7, with unresolved D. The ends were cut back, 0 bases at V and 4 bases at J, with 16 bases in the middle. The germline V gene encodes CDR1 LGHNA and CDR2 YNFKEQ. This CDR3 has 16 residues. This CDR3 is CASSQEHLGRRYEQYF. The CDR3 DNA reads as TGTGCCAGCAGCCAAGAGCATCTGGGTAGGCGGTACGAGCAGTACTTC.

This sequence joins TRBV4-2 and TRBJ1-6; D gene ambiguous. The CDR3 has 15 amino acids. Trimming cost V 0 bases and J 9 bases, with 12 bases left between them. Germline assignment: CDR1 LGHNA and CDR2 YNFKEQ. The CDR3 DNA reads TGTGCCAGCAGCCAAGATTGGATAATCAGTTCACCCCTCCACTTT. Translated: CASSQDWIISSPLHF.

The chain employs TRBV2 and TRBJ1-6; 8 positions agree with TRBD1. CDR3 size: 13 residues. Germline V gene sequence: CDR1 SNHLY, CDR2 FYNNEI. V shed 5 bases and J 13 bases; nucleotides not matched to a gene: 7. The CDR3 sequence is CASSPGQVYPLHF. CDR3 bases: TGTGCCAGCAGTCCGGGACAGGTTTACCCCCTCCACTTT.

The table lists this clonotype with a count of one. This rearrangement joins TRBV6-6 to TRBJ1-1; D may be TRBD1 (6 bases). The CDR3 length is 15 residues. V gave up 0 bases and J gave up 3 bases, with 11 bases separating them. Germline assignment: CDR1 MNHNY and CDR2 SVGAGI (reference sequence). The CDR3 spells CASSYSSGADTEAFF. The DNA for the CDR3 is TGTGCCAGCAGTTACTCGTCGGGGGCGGACACTGAAGCTTTCTTT.

In nucleotides, the CDR3 is TGTGCCAGCAGCACCAACCTGGGGGGTGGCGCATTCGAGCAGTACTTC. This translates into CASSTNLGGGAFEQYF. The rearrangement uses TRBV7-9 and TRBJ2-7; TRBD2 might be the D (6 bases). Germline V gene lookup returns CDR1 SEHNR and CDR2 FQNEAQ (reference sequence). The CDR3 consists of 16 residues. V was trimmed by 5 bases and J by 6 bases, leaving 23 bases between them.

J is TRBJ1-2 and V is TRBV5-1; D unresolved. The CDR3 sequence is 9 residues long. V gave up 4 bases and J gave up 8 bases, with 3 bases separating them. CDR1 and CDR2 from the germline V gene are SGHRS and YFSETQ. CDR3 residues: CASSGGYTF. The CDR3 bases are TGCGCCAGCAGCGGGGGCTACACCTTC.

As concerns this clonotype: This may be a read error, as it is one base from a much larger clone. This chain uses TRBV9 with TRBJ2-7; D gene ambiguous. The CDR3 spans 14 residues. CDR1 SGDLS and CDR2 YYNGEE come from the germline V gene. As DNA, the CDR3 is TGTGCCAGCAGCCCATATGAAAGCTCCTACGAGCAGAACTTC. Protein: CASSPYESSYEQNF. Using reference TRBV9 and TRBJ2-7 for the parts outside the CDR3, the full variable domain is DSGVTQTPKHLITATGQRVTLRCSPRSGDLSVYWYQQSLDQGLQFLIQYYNGEERAKGNILERFSAQQFPDLHSELNLSSLELGDSALYFCASSPYESSYEQNFGPGTRLTVT.

The chain employs TRBV4-2 and TRBJ2-7, with 11 nucleotides matching TRBD2. V trimming: 5 bases; J trimming: 4 bases; junction bases outside the gene matches: 10. CDR3 length: 16 amino acids. Per the germline V gene, CDR1 is LGHNA and CDR2 is YNFKEQ. This CDR3 reads CASSTSGTSGLYEQYF. Here the CDR3 DNA reads TGTGCCAGCAGCACGTCCGGGACTAGCGGACTATACGAGCAGTACTTC.

This clonotype was seen more than once but under ten times. The rearrangement uses TRBV7-2 and TRBJ2-1; perhaps TRBD1 as D (6 bases). The length of the CDR3 is 15 residues. The V end was cut by 4 bases, the J end by 2 bases, with 12 bases between. CDR1 is SGHTA and CDR2 is FQGNSA in the germline V gene. The CDR3 loop is CASSSRGGPYNEQFF. The CDR3, as DNA: TGTGCCAGCAGCTCACGAGGGGGACCCTACAATGAGCAGTTCTTC. The full variable domain, completed using reference TRBV7-2 and TRBJ2-1, is GAGVSQSPSNKVTEKGKDVELRCDPISGHTALYWYRQSLGQGLEFLIYFQGNSAPDKSGLPSDRFSAERTGGSVSTLTIQRTQQEDSAVYLCASSSRGGPYNEQFFGPGTRLTVL.

This clonotype was found a few times. The DNA is omitted, as the CDR3 cannot be located on it reliably, and the CDR3 follows TCRdb's listing. The chain links TRBV7-9 to TRBJ2-1; no check of the table's D call, TRBD2, against the DNA was made. The CDR3 length is 21 residues, termini included. Germline V gene data show CDR1 as SEHNR and CDR2 as FQNEAQ (reference sequence). The CDR3: CASSFYICSARSGLDYNEQFF.

The sample holds one count of this clonotype. A read error may produce the germline difference seen at one junction end. The chain has TRBV29-1 and TRBJ1-2; D not resolved. In germline, CDR1 is SQVTM, CDR2 ANQGSEA. CDR3 length: 13 residues. DNA of the CDR3: TGCAGCGTCGAAGGAGTGATGTTAAATGGCTACACCTTC. This codes for CSVEGVMLNGYTF.